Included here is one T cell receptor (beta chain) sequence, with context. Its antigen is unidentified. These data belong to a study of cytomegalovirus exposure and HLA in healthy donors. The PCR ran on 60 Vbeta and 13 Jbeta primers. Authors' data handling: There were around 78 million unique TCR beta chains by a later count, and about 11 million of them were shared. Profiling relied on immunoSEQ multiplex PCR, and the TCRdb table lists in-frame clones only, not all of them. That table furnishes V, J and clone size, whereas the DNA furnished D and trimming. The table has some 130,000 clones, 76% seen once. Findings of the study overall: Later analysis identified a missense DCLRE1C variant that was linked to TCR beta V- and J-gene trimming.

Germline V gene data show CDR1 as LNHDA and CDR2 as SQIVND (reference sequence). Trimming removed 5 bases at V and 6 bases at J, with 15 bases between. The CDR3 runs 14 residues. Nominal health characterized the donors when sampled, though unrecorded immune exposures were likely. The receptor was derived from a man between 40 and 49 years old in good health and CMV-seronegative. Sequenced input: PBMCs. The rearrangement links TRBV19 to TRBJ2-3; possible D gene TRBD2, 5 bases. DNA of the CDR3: TGTGCCAGTAGTGCCCGCGCGGGCTCGGATACGCAGTATTTT. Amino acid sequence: CASSARAGSDTQYF.